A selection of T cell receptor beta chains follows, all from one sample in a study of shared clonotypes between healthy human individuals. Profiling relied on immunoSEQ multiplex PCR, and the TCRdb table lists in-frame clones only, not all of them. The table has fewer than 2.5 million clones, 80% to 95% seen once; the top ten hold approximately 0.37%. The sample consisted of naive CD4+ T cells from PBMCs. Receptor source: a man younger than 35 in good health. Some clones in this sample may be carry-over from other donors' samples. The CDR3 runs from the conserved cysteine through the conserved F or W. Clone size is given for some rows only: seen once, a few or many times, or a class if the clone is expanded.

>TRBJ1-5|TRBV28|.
CASSTYRGLNQPQHF
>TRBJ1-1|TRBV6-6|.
CASSYSGGHSNTEAFF
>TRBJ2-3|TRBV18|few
CASSLTDTQYF
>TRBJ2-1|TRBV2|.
CASRQAGGANEQFF
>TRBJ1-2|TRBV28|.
CASSSAERGYGYTF
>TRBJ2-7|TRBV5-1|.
CASSPQASSTYEQYF
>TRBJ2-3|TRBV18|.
CASSPADRGTADTQYF
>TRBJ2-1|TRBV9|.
CASSVASGTTNEQFF
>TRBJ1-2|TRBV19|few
CASSIHRVGGGYTF
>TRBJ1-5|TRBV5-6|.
CASSRDRNQPQHF
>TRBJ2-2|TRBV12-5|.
CASGYTPGQGGTGELFF
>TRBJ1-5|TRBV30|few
CAWSVRGTGAGNQPQHF
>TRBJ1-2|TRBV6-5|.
CASRPGTAYGYTF
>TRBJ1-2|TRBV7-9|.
CASSSTWDSPPYGYTF
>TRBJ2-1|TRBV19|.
CASSTRQGSRYNEQFF
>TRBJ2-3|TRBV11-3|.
CASSSSSGPRTDTQYF
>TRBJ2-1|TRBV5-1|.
CASSLFRENEQFF
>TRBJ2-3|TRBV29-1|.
CSVEHSADTQYF
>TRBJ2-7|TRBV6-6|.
CASSAGPGAEQYF
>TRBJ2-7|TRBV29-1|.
CSVGWASSYEQYF
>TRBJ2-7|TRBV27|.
CASSPWGRTYEQYF
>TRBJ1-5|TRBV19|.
CASSMRGVTDYLDQPQHF
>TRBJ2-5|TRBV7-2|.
CASSPRLAGEAGSETQYF
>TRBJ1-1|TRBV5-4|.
CASSLVWTANTEAFF
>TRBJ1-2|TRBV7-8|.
CASSSNPTGSYGGYTF
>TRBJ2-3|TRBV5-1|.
CASSLAGGRADTQYF
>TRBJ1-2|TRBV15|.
CATSRGKIQREYGYTF
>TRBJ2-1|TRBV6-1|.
CASSGIHNEQFF
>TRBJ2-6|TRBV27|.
CASSQWMSGANVLTF
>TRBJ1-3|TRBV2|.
CASKSQGGGNTIYF
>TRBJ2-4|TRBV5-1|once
CASSADTGENIQYF
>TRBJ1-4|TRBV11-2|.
CASSPSPRHSFANEKLFF
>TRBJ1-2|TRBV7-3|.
CASSLSPGRGDGGYTF
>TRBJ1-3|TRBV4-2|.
CASSQAGSGNTIYF
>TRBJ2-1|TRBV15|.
CATSSPLAGGRNEQFF
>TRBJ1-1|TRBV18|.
CASSPAGQGAVEAFF
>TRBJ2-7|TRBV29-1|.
CSVERLAGRYEQYF
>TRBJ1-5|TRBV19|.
CASGNNRDRGSNQPQHF
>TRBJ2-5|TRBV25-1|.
CASMRPGQRETQYF
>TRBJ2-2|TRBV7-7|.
CASSLVYATGELFF
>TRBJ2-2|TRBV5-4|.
CASSPKDRATGELFF
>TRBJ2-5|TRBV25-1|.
CASSSTSGIETQYF
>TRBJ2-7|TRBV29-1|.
CSVDLGSYEQYF
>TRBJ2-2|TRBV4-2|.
CASSQAVQGSNTGELFF
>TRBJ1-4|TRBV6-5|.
CASSHSDRVNEKLFF
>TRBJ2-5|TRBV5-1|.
CASSLGQGGFETQYF
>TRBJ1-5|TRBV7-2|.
CASSLIPDQPQHF
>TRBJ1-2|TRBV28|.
CASSLSRGYTF
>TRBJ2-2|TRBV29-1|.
CSATLSTNTGELFF
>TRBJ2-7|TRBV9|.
CASSVTGSLYEQYF
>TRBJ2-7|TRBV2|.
CASSVGEGGEQYF
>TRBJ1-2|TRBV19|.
CASSTGPGNYGYTF
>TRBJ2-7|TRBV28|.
CASGTWDRNYEQYF
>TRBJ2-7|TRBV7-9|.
CASSLVQGDHEQYF
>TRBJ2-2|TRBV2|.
CASSRDVRNTGELFF